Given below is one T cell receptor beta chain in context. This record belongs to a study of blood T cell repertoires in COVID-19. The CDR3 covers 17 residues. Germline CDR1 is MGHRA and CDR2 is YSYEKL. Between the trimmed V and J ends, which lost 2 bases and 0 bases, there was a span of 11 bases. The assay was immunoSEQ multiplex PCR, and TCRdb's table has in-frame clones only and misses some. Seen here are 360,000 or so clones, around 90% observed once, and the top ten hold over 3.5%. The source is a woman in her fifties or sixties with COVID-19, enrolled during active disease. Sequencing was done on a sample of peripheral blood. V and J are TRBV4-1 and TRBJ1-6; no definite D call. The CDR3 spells CASSQSRSRSYNSPLHF. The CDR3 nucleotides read TGCGCCAGCAGCCAATCCCGGAGTCGCTCCTATAATTCACCCCTCCACTTT.